These 25 T cell receptor beta chains came from one sample sequenced in a study of control samples from healthy donors and cancer patients. Sequenced by immunoSEQ multiplex PCR; TCRdb stores in-frame clones only, minus some. The table shows around 190,000 clones, with around nine tenths occurring only once. Sequenced material: blood. These receptors were collected from a man under 40 in good health.

The chain employs TRBV7-2 and TRBJ2-7, with D possibly called TRBD1 or TRBD2 (5 bases each). CDR3 length: 17 residues. V was trimmed by 6 bases and J by 2 bases, leaving 23 bases between them. Looked up from germline, CDR1 is SGHTA and CDR2 is FQGNSA. The CDR3 DNA follows: TGTGCCAGCAGTCCCGGCAAGGGGCTCCCCGGGACCTACGAGCAGTACTTC. It encodes CASSPGKGLPGTYEQYF.

V usage is TRBV28 and J usage is TRBJ2-5; D is undetermined. Germline V gene lookup returns CDR1 MDHEN and CDR2 SYDVKM. Trimming took 6 bases from V and 4 from J, leaving 33 bases between them. There are 20 residues in the CDR3. The CDR3 DNA is TGTGCCAGCAGCTCCCAAATCACCAACATAGTTTGGGCCCTGGGAGAGACCCAGTACTTC. It specifies CASSSQITNIVWALGETQYF.

CDR3 sequence: CASSSSGPDTNYGYTF. CDR3 DNA sequence: TGCGCCAGCAGCTCCTCGGGACCTGATACTAACTATGGCTACACCTTC. The chain couples TRBV5-1 to TRBJ1-2; tentatively, D is TRBD1 (5 bases). The V gene's germline CDR1 is SGHRS and CDR2 YFSETQ. The CDR3 covers 16 residues. V lost 3 bases and J 0 bases, leaving 15 bases between the germline ends.

The chain is built from TRBV7-2 and TRBJ2-1, with 10 bases aligning to TRBD1. Germline CDR1 is SGHTA and CDR2 is FQGNSA. V shed 5 bases and J 7 bases; nucleotides not matched to a gene: 8. The CDR3 length is 15 residues. The chain's CDR3 is CASSLDRGTGNEQFF. In DNA form, the CDR3 reads TGTGCCAGCAGCCTGGACAGGGGGACGGGTAATGAGCAGTTCTTC.

V is TRBV28 and J is TRBJ1-5; D gene uncertain. The germline CDR1 and CDR2 sequences are MDHEN and SYDVKM. Trimming shortened V by 6 bases and J by 1 base, and 4 bases separated the two germline ends. The CDR3 loop spans 12 amino acids. The CDR3 region has the DNA TGTGCCAGCAGAGAAAGCAATCAGCCCCAGCATTTT. The encoded protein is CASRESNQPQHF.

This clone was observed once. J is TRBJ1-1 and V is TRBV28; TRBD1 matches 7 bases. The CDR3 spans 15 residues. J gave up 0 bases and V 5 bases, and 6 bases lay outside the gene matches. Germline CDR1 reads MDHEN; CDR2 reads SYDVKM. The CDR3 coding sequence is TGTGCCAGCAGTCAGGGGGGCATCATGAACACTGAAGCTTTCTTT. It codes for CASSQGGIMNTEAFF.

This rearrangement joins TRBV9 to TRBJ2-3; 8 bases match TRBD2. This CDR3 has 15 residues. Germline CDR1 is SGDLS and CDR2 is YYNGEE. The J segment lost 6 bases and the V segment lost 3 bases, leaving 9 bases of the junction unmatched. The DNA of the CDR3 is TGTGCCAGCAGCGCGGGGGGGACTAGAAGCGATACGCAGTATTTT. It codes for CASSAGGTRSDTQYF.

The gene calls are TRBV20-1 and TRBJ2-2, with D unclear. V was cut by 4 bases and J by 7 bases, with 7 bases left in between. CDR3 length: 11 amino acids. CDR1 DFQATT and CDR2 SNEGSKA come from the germline V gene (reference sequence). The CDR3 here is CSANAGGELFF. CDR3 sequence (DNA): TGCAGTGCTAATGCCGGCGGGGAGCTGTTTTTT.

The V gene is TRBV10-3, the J gene TRBJ1-1; TRBD1 aligns across 10 bases. This CDR3 region has 16 residues. With 10 bases clipped from V and 4 bases from J, the junction kept 15 bases outside the gene matches. The germline CDR1 and CDR2 sequences are ENHRY and SYGVKD. Here the CDR3 DNA reads TGTGCCAGCGCTGGGGACAGGGGAGAGGGCCCCACTGAAGCTTTCTTT. Its translation is CASAGDRGEGPTEAFF.

The chain couples TRBV5-1 to TRBJ1-1; 9 bases agree with TRBD1. Germline-derived CDR1 and CDR2 are SGHRS and YFSETQ. The CDR3 spans 13 residues. With 4 bases clipped from V and 6 bases from J, the junction kept 4 bases outside the gene matches. CDR3 residues: CASSQGQGSEAFF. The CDR3 DNA reads as TGCGCCAGCAGCCAGGGACAGGGATCTGAAGCTTTCTTT.

The gene calls are TRBV19 and TRBJ1-5; 10 bases are shared with TRBD1. The CDR3 runs 16 residues. Germline V lookup: CDR1 LNHDA, CDR2 SQIVND (reference sequence). The junction had 10 bases not matched to a gene; V was cut back by 4 bases and J by 7 bases. The CDR3 protein is CASSTPETGGLQPQHF. CDR3 coding DNA: TGTGCCAGTAGTACCCCCGAGACAGGGGGCCTACAGCCCCAGCATTTT. The entire variable domain, with the rest obtained from reference TRBV19 and TRBJ1-5, is as follows: DGGITQSPKYLFRKEGQNVTLSCEQNLNHDAMYWYRQDPGQGLRLIYYSQIVNDFQKGDIAEGYSVSREKKESFPLTVTSAQKNPTAFYLCASSTPETGGLQPQHFGDGTRLSIL.

This clone has only a few counts. The V and J genes are TRBV7-9 and TRBJ1-2, with D possibly matching TRBD1 (5 bases). Trimming shortened V by 1 base and J by 8 bases, and 14 bases separated the two germline ends. Germline V CDR1 and CDR2: SEHNR, FQNEAQ (reference sequence). This CDR3 comprises 14 residues. The CDR3 region is CASSLVGGAVGYTF. As DNA, the CDR3 is TGTGCCAGCAGCTTAGTTGGGGGAGCGGTAGGCTACACCTTC.

The chain recombines TRBV11-2 with TRBJ1-2; TRBD1 matches 10 bases. This CDR3 spans 15 amino acids. V gave up 5 bases and J gave up 3 bases; unmatched junction bases: 6. CDR1 and CDR2 from the germline V gene are SGHAT and FQNNGV. CDR3 sequence reads: CASSAGQGMYYGYTF. CDR3 DNA: TGTGCCAGCAGCGCGGGACAGGGGATGTACTATGGCTACACCTTC.

The V call is TRBV9, the J call TRBJ2-7; the match to TRBD1 covers 8 bases. Germline-derived CDR1 and CDR2 are SGDLS and YYNGEE. The length of the CDR3 is 14 residues. The V segment lost 0 bases and the J segment 2 bases; nucleotides outside the gene matches: 1. The CDR3 protein is CASSVGTGTYEQYF. CDR3 coding DNA: TGTGCCAGCAGCGTAGGGACAGGGACCTACGAGCAGTACTTC.

The chain employs TRBV18 and TRBJ2-4; 7 bases are shared with TRBD1. Germline V CDR1 and CDR2: KGHSH, LQKENI. The CDR3 contains 16 residues. After removal of 3 bases from V and 3 bases from J, the junction contained 8 bases not matched to a gene. The CDR3: CASSPNRGEGKNIQYF. CDR3 DNA sequence: TGTGCCAGCTCACCCAACAGGGGAGAAGGCAAAAACATTCAGTACTTC. Looking up the rest from reference TRBV18 and TRBJ2-4 gives the full variable domain: NAGVMQNPRHLVRRRGQEARLRCSPMKGHSHVYWYRQLPEEGLKFMVYLQKENIIDESGMPKERFSAEFPKEGPSILRIQQVVRGDSAAYFCASSPNRGEGKNIQYFGAGTRLSVL.

The chain recombines TRBV12-3 or TRBV12-4 with TRBJ1-3; possibly TRBD1 for D (6 bases). Trimming took 6 bases from V and 3 from J, leaving 9 bases between them. CDR3 length equals 13 residues. The CDR3 protein is CASRGTFGNTIYF. As DNA, the CDR3 is TGTGCCAGCAGGGGGACATTTGGAAACACCATATATTTT.

A single count supports this clone. This chain connects TRBV5-6 to TRBJ1-3, with D unresolved. The germline V and J ends were trimmed by 5 bases and 0 bases, with 18 bases remaining between them. Germline CDR1 SGHDT, CDR2 YYEEEE. The CDR3 is 17 residues long. CDR3 sequence reads: CASSPVVGPDSGNTIYF. DNA of the CDR3: TGTGCCAGCAGTCCCGTAGTGGGCCCTGACTCTGGAAACACCATATATTTT.

The chain combines TRBV7-9 with TRBJ1-1; TRBD1 matches 8 bases. Germline CDR1 is SEHNR and CDR2 is FQNEAQ (reference sequence). Losses at the gene ends were 2 bases for V and 4 bases for J; bases not matched to a gene: 0. The CDR3 has 13 residues. The CDR3 sequence is CASSLTGGTEAFF. In nucleotides, the CDR3 is TGTGCCAGCAGCTTAACAGGGGGCACTGAAGCTTTCTTT.

This chain links TRBV13 with TRBJ2-7; perhaps TRBD2 as D (6 bases). Germline V CDR1 and CDR2: PRHDT, FYEKMQ (reference sequence). The V end lost 4 bases, the J end lost 3 bases, and 10 bases lay between the germline ends. CDR3 size: 13 residues. CDR3 sequence reads: CASSSGLNYEQYF. CDR3 coding DNA: TGTGCCAGCAGCTCGGGACTCAACTACGAGCAGTACTTC.

The CDR3 nucleotides are TGTGCCAGCAGTCAAGCCGGGACAGATTATCAGCCCCAGCATTTT. Amino acids: CASSQAGTDYQPQHF. The rearrangement joins TRBV28 to TRBJ1-5; 7 nucleotides match TRBD1. The V gene end was trimmed by 5 bases and the J gene end by 5 bases; junction bases not matched to a gene: 9. This CDR3 comprises 15 residues. The germline gives CDR1 MDHEN, CDR2 SYDVKM.

The chain has TRBV10-3 and TRBJ2-7; TRBD1 agrees at 9 bases. The V gene end was trimmed by 8 bases and the J gene end by 3 bases; junction bases not matched to a gene: 5. This CDR3 is built from 13 residues. The V gene's germline CDR1 is ENHRY and CDR2 SYGVKD. The CDR3 DNA reads TGTGCCATCCGGGGACAGGGTTACTACGAGCAGTACTTC. Amino acid sequence: CAIRGQGYYEQYF.

This chain uses TRBV28 with TRBJ1-2, with D possibly matching TRBD1 (5 bases). The germline CDR1 and CDR2 sequences are MDHEN and SYDVKM. The CDR3 runs to 15 residues. V was clipped by 4 bases and J by 4 bases, with 16 bases between them. The CDR3 DNA is TGTGCCAGCAGTTATAGGGGAGGGGCATTCTATGGCTACACCTTC. Its protein product is CASSYRGGAFYGYTF.

The rearrangement uses TRBV18 and TRBJ2-7, with D possibly matching TRBD1 (5 bases). V lost 0 bases, J lost 2 bases, and 14 bases lay in between. The CDR3 is made up of 16 amino acids. From germline, CDR1 is KGHSH and CDR2 LQKENI. As DNA, the CDR3 is TGTGCCAGCTCACCACCGGTTTCAGGGTCCGCCTACGAGCAGTACTTC. Protein sequence: CASSPPVSGSAYEQYF. The entire variable domain, with the rest obtained from reference TRBV18 and TRBJ2-7, is as follows: NAGVMQNPRHLVRRRGQEARLRCSPMKGHSHVYWYRQLPEEGLKFMVYLQKENIIDESGMPKERFSAEFPKEGPSILRIQQVVRGDSAAYFCASSPPVSGSAYEQYFGPGTRLTVT.

This clone is medium-sized within its sample. This sequence joins TRBV9 and TRBJ2-7; 10 nucleotides match TRBD1. The CDR3 totals 17 residues. Trimming at V came to 3 bases and at J to 6 bases, leaving 15 bases not matched to a gene. Looked up from germline, CDR1 is SGDLS and CDR2 is YYNGEE. CDR3 loop: CASSDAGQGGNSLEQYF. As DNA, the CDR3 is TGTGCCAGCAGCGACGCAGGACAGGGGGGTAACTCTCTCGAGCAGTACTTC.

The rearrangement uses TRBV28 and TRBJ2-5; tentatively, D is TRBD2 (6 bases). CDR1 and CDR2 (germline): MDHEN, SYDVKM. The CDR3 totals 16 residues. Trimming took off 5 bases at V and 2 bases at J, with 18 bases between the two ends. Here the CDR3 reads CASSLIPGLRQETQYF. CDR3 DNA sequence: TGTGCCAGCAGTCTTATCCCGGGACTGAGGCAAGAGACCCAGTACTTC.